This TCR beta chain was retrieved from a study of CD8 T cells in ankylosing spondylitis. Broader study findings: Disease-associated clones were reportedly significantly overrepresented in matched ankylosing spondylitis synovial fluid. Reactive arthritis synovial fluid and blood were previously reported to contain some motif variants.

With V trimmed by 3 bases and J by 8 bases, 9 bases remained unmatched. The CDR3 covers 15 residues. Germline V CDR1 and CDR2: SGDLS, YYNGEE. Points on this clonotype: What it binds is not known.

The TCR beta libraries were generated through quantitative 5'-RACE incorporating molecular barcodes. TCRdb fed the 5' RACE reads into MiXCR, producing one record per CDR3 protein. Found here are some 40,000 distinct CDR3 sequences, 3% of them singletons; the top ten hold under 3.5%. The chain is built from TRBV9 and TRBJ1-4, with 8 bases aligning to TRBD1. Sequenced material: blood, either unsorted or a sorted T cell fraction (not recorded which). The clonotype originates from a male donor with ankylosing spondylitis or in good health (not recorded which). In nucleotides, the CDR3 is TGTGCCAGCAGCGCCACCGGGACAGGCCACGAAAAACTGTTTTTT. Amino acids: CASSATGTGHEKLFF. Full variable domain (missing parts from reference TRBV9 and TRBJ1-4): DSGVTQTPKHLITATGQRVTLRCSPRSGDLSVYWYQQSLDQGLQFLIQYYNGEERAKGNILERFSAQQFPDLHSELNLSSLELGDSALYFCASSATGTGHEKLFFGSGTQLSVL.